A single sample gave rise to the 19 T cell receptor beta chains below, sequenced in a study of blood T cell repertoires in COVID-19. Only in-frame clones appear in the TCRdb table, and some are missing; sequencing was by immunoSEQ multiplex PCR. The data contain some 210,000 clones, about 81% of them singletons. The sample comprised PBMCs or T cells enriched from blood (not recorded which). The receptors here all came from a man aged 35-49 years who had recovered from COVID-19.

J is TRBJ2-7 and V is TRBV27, with 12 bases fitting TRBD2. Unmatched junction bases numbered 6, after V lost 6 bases and J lost 6 bases. Germline V gene lookup returns CDR1 MNHEY and CDR2 SMNVEV (reference sequence). This CDR3 contains 14 residues. In DNA, the CDR3 is TGTGCCAGCAGCCCTAGCGGGAGGGCATCCGAGCAGTACTTC. As protein: CASSPSGRASEQYF.

V and J are TRBV7-3 and TRBJ2-2; 9 positions agree with TRBD1. Germline values: CDR1 SGHTA, CDR2 FQGTGA. V was pared by 4 bases and J by 5 bases, with 5 bases of the junction left unmatched. This CDR3 is 15 amino acids long. Here the CDR3 reads CASSSETGGTGELFF. The DNA of the CDR3 is TGTGCCAGCAGCTCGGAGACAGGGGGAACCGGGGAGCTGTTTTTT.

This clone has only one observation. The rearrangement links TRBV21-1 to TRBJ2-3; the table's D call of TRBD1 was not tested on the DNA. TRBV21-1 is a pseudogene segment. The CDR3 extends over 17 amino acids. The CDR3 DNA reads TGTGCCAGCAGCATACTTGAGGAGAGGGGGAAGACCGATACGCAGTATTTT. It specifies CASSILEERGKTDTQYF.

The DNA of the CDR3 is TGTGCCAGCACCGTAAGCCGGGGAACCCAGCATTTT. It is translated as CASTVSRGTQHF. The V call is TRBV6-5, the J call TRBJ1-5; D gene ambiguous. Germline V CDR1 and CDR2: MNHEY, SVGAGI. This CDR3 has 12 amino acids. V was cut by 7 bases and J by 11 bases, with 15 bases left in between.

The chain employs TRBV5-1 and TRBJ2-5; the D gene is possibly TRBD1 (6 bases). Trimming left V 1 base short and J 3 bases short, with 10 bases between. Germline V gene lookup returns CDR1 SGHRS and CDR2 YFSETQ. The CDR3 loop spans 14 amino acids. CDR3: CASSLSGVKETQYF. For the CDR3, the DNA is TGCGCCAGCAGCTTGTCAGGGGTGAAAGAGACCCAGTACTTC. Based on the CDR3 plus reference TRBV5-1 and TRBJ2-5, the full variable domain is KAGVTQTPRYLIKTRGQQVTLSCSPISGHRSVSWYQQTPGQGLQFLFEYFSETQRNKGNFPGRFSGRQFSNSRSEMNVSTLELGDSALYLCASSLSGVKETQYFGPGTRLLVL.

The rearrangement joins TRBV5-1 to TRBJ2-3; 14 bases fit TRBD2. J gave up 4 bases and V 4 bases, and 5 bases lay outside the gene matches. The CDR3 loop spans 16 amino acids. The V gene's germline CDR1 is SGHRS and CDR2 YFSETQ. CDR3 in DNA: TGCGCCAGCAGCAGCGGGACTAGCGGGAGTGCAGATACGCAGTATTTT. Protein product: CASSSGTSGSADTQYF.

This clone turned up a few times. The V call is TRBV5-4, the J call TRBJ1-1; the match to TRBD1 covers 8 bases. This CDR3 region has 15 residues. CDR1 SGHNT and CDR2 YYREEE come from the germline V gene (reference sequence). The V segment lost 1 base and the J segment 8 bases; nucleotides outside the gene matches: 10. The CDR3 DNA sequence: TGTGCCAGCAGCTTGACTGGACAGGGAAGCTCGGAAGCTTTCTTT. Translated, it gives CASSLTGQGSSEAFF.

The chain couples TRBV18 to TRBJ2-5; 8 bases agree with TRBD1. The length of the CDR3 is 14 residues. The V gene end was trimmed by 2 bases and the J gene end by 2 bases; junction bases not matched to a gene: 1. Germline V gene sequence: CDR1 KGHSH, CDR2 LQKENI. The CDR3 bases are TGTGCCAGCTCACCAAACAGGGGGCAAGAGACCCAGTACTTC. This gives the protein CASSPNRGQETQYF.

The rearrangement joins TRBV19 to TRBJ1-2, with no clear D. This CDR3 comprises 15 residues. The V gene lost 5 bases and the J gene lost 3 bases, with 16 bases spanning the gap. Germline V gene lookup returns CDR1 LNHDA and CDR2 SQIVND (reference sequence). The chain's CDR3 is CASSVHDAGDYGYTF. The CDR3 coding sequence is TGTGCCAGTAGTGTTCATGATGCAGGCGACTATGGCTACACCTTC.

This clone was detected only once. The rearrangement joins TRBV14 to TRBJ1-2, with 7 positions matching TRBD1. The CDR3 has 15 amino acids. CDR1 is SGHDN and CDR2 is FVKESK in the germline V gene. Trimming removed 6 bases from V and 2 bases from J; junction bases left unmatched: 9. The CDR3 protein is CASRPTGAGNYGYTF. Here the CDR3 DNA reads TGTGCCAGCAGACCAACAGGGGCTGGGAACTATGGCTACACCTTC.

The table lists this clone with a count of one. In DNA, the CDR3 is TGTGCCAGCAGCTTGTTTGGAGGTCGGAATGAGCAGTTCTTC. Translated, it gives CASSLFGGRNEQFF. V and J are TRBV5-4 and TRBJ2-1, with D possibly being TRBD2 (5 bases). In germline, CDR1 is SGHNT, CDR2 YYREEE (reference sequence). The CDR3 has 14 residues. V gave up 1 base and J gave up 7 bases, with 12 bases separating them.

This chain connects TRBV11-3 to TRBJ2-3; D perhaps matches TRBD1 (6 bases). Per germline, CDR1 SGHNT and CDR2 YENEEA. CDR3 length: 14 amino acids. V lost 0 bases and J 6 bases, leaving 10 bases between the germline ends. CDR3 sequence (DNA): TGTGCCAGCAGCTTAGATGGGGGCCGGGATACGCAGTATTTT. Its translation is CASSLDGGRDTQYF. The whole variable domain, remainder taken from reference TRBV11-3 and TRBJ2-3, is EAGVVQSPRYKIIEKKQPVAFWCNPISGHNTLYWYLQNLGQGPELLIRYENEEAVDDSQLPKDRFSAERLKGVDSTLKIQPAELGDSAVYLCASSLDGGRDTQYFGPGTRLTVL.

V usage is TRBV30 and J usage is TRBJ1-4; possibly TRBD1 for D (6 bases). The CDR3 is made up of 14 amino acids. Trimming removed 1 base at V and 8 bases at J, with 14 bases between. From germline, CDR1 is GTSNPN and CDR2 SVGIG (reference sequence). The CDR3 spells CAWSANRVGEKLFF. The DNA of the CDR3 is TGTGCCTGGAGTGCCAACAGGGTGGGGGAAAAACTGTTTTTT.

The table lists this clone with many counts. The same CDR3 also results from other DNA sequences found in this sample. This rearrangement joins TRBV6-5 to TRBJ1-2; D gene unclear. Germline V lookup: CDR1 MNHEY, CDR2 SVGAGI. Deletions cut 5 bases from V and 0 bases from J, with 7 bases between. This CDR3 has 13 residues. The DNA of the CDR3 is TGTGCCAGCAGTCCAGGTGCTAACTATGGCTACACCTTC. Protein sequence: CASSPGANYGYTF.

This chain joins TRBV2 and TRBJ1-1; the D gene is possibly TRBD1 (6 bases). CDR1 SNHLY and CDR2 FYNNEI come from the germline V gene. V shed 4 bases and J shed 5 bases, with 11 bases lying between them. This CDR3 has 13 residues. The CDR3 DNA sequence: TGTGCCAGCAGTGGGGGGCGAGGGACTGAAGCTTTCTTT. Its translation is CASSGGRGTEAFF.

The chain couples TRBV2 to TRBJ2-1; D uncertain. Trimming took 4 bases from V and 7 from J, leaving 8 bases between them. Looked up from germline, CDR1 is SNHLY and CDR2 is FYNNEI. This CDR3 comprises 12 residues. Here the CDR3 DNA reads TGTGCCAGCAGTGTATGGCAAAATGAGCAGTTCTTC. This translates into CASSVWQNEQFF.

The chain recombines TRBV5-8 with TRBJ1-3, with 9 positions matching TRBD1. The V and J ends lost 3 bases and 2 bases, in that order; junction bases with no gene match: 0. From germline, CDR1 is SGHTS and CDR2 YDEGEE. This CDR3 has 14 amino acids. In DNA, the CDR3 is TGTGCCAGCAGCTGGACAGGGGCTGGAAACACCATATATTTT. This translates into CASSWTGAGNTIYF.

To note about this clone: Other DNA sequences in the sample encode the same CDR3. The chain joins TRBV18 to TRBJ1-1; no reliable D call. Germline assignment: CDR1 KGHSH and CDR2 LQKENI. V was clipped by 2 bases and J by 1 base, with 5 bases between them. This CDR3 is 13 amino acids long. CDR3 region: CASSPVRNTEAFF. The CDR3, as DNA: TGTGCCAGCTCACCAGTGCGGAACACTGAAGCTTTCTTT.

This chain connects TRBV7-2 to TRBJ2-3, with 10 bases matching TRBD1. The germline gives CDR1 SGHTA, CDR2 FQGNSA. The V gene end was trimmed by 4 bases and the J gene end by 3 bases; junction bases not matched to a gene: 4. The CDR3 extends over 15 amino acids. The CDR3 DNA sequence: TGTGCCAGCAGCTCCGGACAGGGGGGGACAGATACGCAGTATTTT. Protein sequence: CASSSGQGGTDTQYF.